One sample yielded the 26 T cell receptor beta chains listed below, sequenced in a study of spatial heterogeneity in lung cancer. Time point noted: sample taken at primary tumor resection. TCRdb analysed the 5' RACE reads with MiXCR anew, one entry per CDR3 protein. Of 10,000 to 15,000 distinct CDR3 sequences in the sample, less than 4.5% were seen once. The starting material was PBMCs, obtained at surgery. The receptors stem from a male donor with early-stage non-small cell lung cancer.

This clonotype was detected ten times or more. The J gene is TRBJ2-1, the V gene TRBV6-6; no definite D call. The CDR3 runs to 16 residues. V was clipped by 1 base and J by 0 bases, with 10 bases between them. CDR1 is MNHNY, CDR2 SVGAGI, per germline (reference sequence). The CDR3 spells CASSYLALSSYNEQFF. The CDR3 DNA sequence: TGTGCCAGCAGTTACTTGGCCCTGAGCTCCTACAATGAGCAGTTCTTC.

Ten or more counts support this clonotype. V and J are TRBV12-3 or TRBV12-4 and TRBJ2-1, with D possibly being TRBD1 or TRBD2 (5 bases each). This CDR3 has 12 amino acids. V shed 4 bases and J shed 9 bases, with 10 bases lying between them. The CDR3 DNA reads as TGTGCCAGCAGTTGGGGACCGCTTGAGCAGTTCTTC. It encodes CASSWGPLEQFF.

This clonotype was counted ten times or more. The chain links TRBV28 to TRBJ1-6; D is perhaps TRBD1 (6 bases). CDR3 length: 16 amino acids. Germline loops: CDR1 MDHEN, CDR2 SYDVKM. Trimming cost V 2 bases and J 7 bases, with 15 bases left between them. CDR3 region: CASSLEQGLVNSPLHF. The CDR3 coding sequence is TGTGCCAGCAGTTTAGAACAGGGTCTAGTGAATTCACCCCTCCACTTT.

This clonotype was seen repeatedly, ten times or more. The V and J genes are TRBV23-1 and TRBJ2-2, with D possibly called TRBD1 or TRBD2 (5 bases each). TRBV23-1 is an ORF, and what it does is uncertain. This CDR3 spans 14 amino acids. V dropped 3 bases and J dropped 4 bases, with 9 bases sitting between them. The CDR3 sequence: CASSQRGVTGELFF. CDR3 DNA: TGCGCCAGCAGTCAGAGAGGGGTCACCGGGGAGCTGTTTTTT.

This clonotype occurred many times. The V and J genes are TRBV3-1 and TRBJ2-1; TRBD2 matches 9 bases. CDR1 and CDR2 (germline): LGHDT, YNNKEL (reference sequence). This CDR3 region has 17 residues. Unmatched junction bases numbered 12, after V lost 5 bases and J lost 4 bases. The CDR3 sequence is CASSYGRGSGRYNEQFF. The DNA for the CDR3 is TGTGCCAGCAGCTACGGCAGGGGTAGCGGGAGATACAATGAGCAGTTCTTC.

The table lists this clonotype with many counts. The chain carries TRBV24-1 and TRBJ2-1, with a tentative D call TRBD2 (5 bases). CDR3 size: 15 residues. In germline, CDR1 is KGHDR, CDR2 SFDVKD. Trimming removed 5 bases at V and 0 bases at J, with 10 bases between. CDR3: CATSGGADSYNEQFF. The CDR3 DNA sequence: TGTGCCACCAGTGGTGGAGCGGACTCCTACAATGAGCAGTTCTTC.

This clonotype was detected a few times. This chain connects TRBV11-2 to TRBJ2-7; TRBD2 matches 9 bases. Germline V gives CDR1 SGHAT, CDR2 FQNNGV. The CDR3 has 13 residues. The V and J ends lost 8 bases and 7 bases, in that order; junction bases with no gene match: 9. DNA of the CDR3: TGTGCCAGCGCAGCGGGAGGACGTGGGGAGCAGTACTTC. Translating it yields CASAAGGRGEQYF.

Comment on this clonotype: A clone one base away is much larger, so this may be a read error. The rearrangement joins TRBV5-1 to TRBJ2-2, with no clear D. The CDR3 loop spans 15 amino acids. Per germline, CDR1 SGHRS and CDR2 YFSETQ. V was clipped by 0 bases and J by 5 bases, with 11 bases between them. DNA for the CDR3: TGCGCCAGCAGCTTGGGTCTGATGGGGACCGGGGAGCTGTTTTTT. Its translation is CASSLGLMGTGELFF.

This clonotype has at least ten counts. The chain links TRBV28 to TRBJ1-2, with TRBD1 as a possible D gene (5 bases). CDR1 and CDR2 from the germline V gene are MDHEN and SYDVKM. Deletions cut 5 bases from V and 14 bases from J, with 18 bases between. The CDR3 sequence is 12 residues long. The CDR3 loop reads CASSPSQAGSTF. Written as DNA, the CDR3 is TGTGCCAGCAGTCCTTCACAGGCTGGGTCGACCTTC.

The table lists this clonotype with many counts. The chain links TRBV4-3 to TRBJ2-5; a weak D match, TRBD1 (6 bases). CDR3 length: 14 residues. Germline lookup yields CDR1 LGHNA and CDR2 YSLEER. V lost 4 bases, J lost 7 bases, and 16 bases lay in between. The CDR3 sequence: CASSLGRGHGTQYF. The CDR3 bases are TGCGCCAGCAGCCTGGGCAGGGGCCATGGGACCCAGTACTTC.

At least ten counts were recorded for this clonotype. The chain combines TRBV7-6 with TRBJ1-1; TRBD1 might be the D (6 bases). V was shortened by 4 bases and J by 4 bases, with 10 bases between the two germline ends. Germline CDR1 is SGHVS and CDR2 is FNYEAQ. The length of the CDR3 is 13 residues. In nucleotides, the CDR3 is TGTGCCAGCAGCTCAACAGGGAGCACTGAAGCTTTCTTT. Protein product: CASSSTGSTEAFF.

This clonotype was counted at least ten times. The chain employs TRBV5-1 and TRBJ2-7; D unresolved. The CDR3 consists of 14 residues. V dropped 4 bases and J dropped 0 bases, with 11 bases sitting between them. CDR1 is SGHRS, CDR2 YFSETQ, per germline. CDR3 nucleotides: TGCGCCAGCAGCCTGTCCCCAAGCTCCTACGAGCAGTACTTC. Amino acids: CASSLSPSSYEQYF.

This clonotype has at least ten counts. The V call is TRBV12-3 or TRBV12-4, the J call TRBJ2-2; D not resolved. Trimming pared 1 base from V and 6 bases from J, leaving 6 bases between. The CDR3 is 13 residues long. The CDR3: CASSLVASGELFF. CDR3 DNA sequence: TGTGCCAGCAGTTTAGTAGCATCCGGGGAGCTGTTTTTT.

This clonotype was observed many times. V gene TRBV11-2 combines with J gene TRBJ1-6; 12 positions match TRBD1. The junction had 7 bases not matched to a gene; V was cut back by 6 bases and J by 10 bases. The CDR3 consists of 15 residues. Germline loops: CDR1 SGHAT, CDR2 FQNNGV. This CDR3 is CASRGTGGARSPLHF. CDR3 in DNA: TGTGCCAGCAGAGGGACAGGGGGCGCCAGGTCACCCCTCCACTTT.

This clonotype was seen at least ten times. The chain joins TRBV10-3 to TRBJ2-5; D is unresolved. Trimming removed 2 bases at V and 1 base at J, with 2 bases between. In germline, CDR1 is ENHRY, CDR2 SYGVKD. This CDR3 has 12 amino acids. This chain's CDR3 is CAISEPQETQYF. Here the CDR3 DNA reads TGTGCCATCAGTGAGCCCCAAGAGACCCAGTACTTC.

This clonotype showed up many times. The chain is built from TRBV20-1 and TRBJ2-1; TRBD2 might be the D (7 bases). Trimming took off 6 bases at V and 0 bases at J, with 12 bases between the two ends. Looked up from germline, CDR1 is DFQATT and CDR2 is SNEGSKA (reference sequence). The CDR3 spans 14 residues. The CDR3 sequence is CSASGGGSYNEQFF. Here the CDR3 DNA reads TGCAGTGCCTCGGGGGGCGGCTCCTACAATGAGCAGTTCTTC.

This clonotype was seen repeatedly, ten times or more. The chain joins TRBV20-1 to TRBJ2-1; D possibly uses TRBD1 or TRBD2 (6 bases each). The CDR3 is 15 amino acids. V lost 2 bases, J lost 8 bases, and 19 bases lay in between. CDR1 and CDR2 (germline): DFQATT, SNEGSKA (reference sequence). The DNA for the CDR3 is TGCAGTGCTAGATCTCCCGGGGGCGAGGTCGATGAGCAGTTCTTC. This encodes CSARSPGGEVDEQFF.

This clonotype was recorded once. A single base separates this from a much larger clone, so it may be a read error. The V and J genes are TRBV6-6 and TRBJ2-3; D perhaps matches TRBD2 (5 bases). Germline V gives CDR1 MNHNY, CDR2 SVGAGI (reference sequence). This CDR3 comprises 10 residues. Trimming left V 11 bases short and J 7 bases short, with 10 bases between. This CDR3 reads CAGGQNTQYF. The CDR3 coding sequence is TGTGCCGGCGGGCAGAATACGCAGTATTTT.

This clonotype was detected many times. This chain links TRBV19 with TRBJ2-1; TRBD2 matches at 8 bases. This CDR3 has 16 residues. Trimming took 5 bases from V and 6 from J; bases not matched to a gene: 12. The germline V gene has CDR1 LNHDA and CDR2 SQIVND (reference sequence). CDR3 amino acids: CASSPGPGTRSNEQFF. In DNA, the CDR3 is TGTGCCAGTAGTCCCGGACCCGGGACTAGGTCCAATGAGCAGTTCTTC.

This clonotype showed up many times. V gene TRBV7-2 combines with J gene TRBJ2-7; TRBD1 matches 7 bases. CDR3 length: 14 residues. The germline CDR1 and CDR2 sequences are SGHTA and FQGNSA. V lost 5 bases to trimming and J lost 1 base; unmatched junction nucleotides: 5. CDR3 region: CASSPDRASYEQYF. The CDR3 DNA reads as TGTGCCAGCAGCCCAGACAGGGCGTCCTACGAGCAGTACTTC.

This clonotype was counted at least ten times. The genes are TRBV18 and TRBJ2-1; D is unresolved. This CDR3 spans 15 amino acids. Germline V gene lookup returns CDR1 KGHSH and CDR2 LQKENI. V was cut by 0 bases and J by 6 bases, with 12 bases left in between. CDR3: CASSPPFGVGNEQFF. CDR3 bases: TGTGCCAGCTCACCACCGTTTGGGGTGGGCAATGAGCAGTTCTTC. Variable domain in full (rest from reference TRBV18 and TRBJ2-1): NAGVMQNPRHLVRRRGQEARLRCSPMKGHSHVYWYRQLPEEGLKFMVYLQKENIIDESGMPKERFSAEFPKEGPSILRIQQVVRGDSAAYFCASSPPFGVGNEQFFGPGTRLTVL.

This clonotype has at least ten counts. The chain is built from TRBV28 and TRBJ2-1; 8 bases align to TRBD1. The V gene's germline CDR1 is MDHEN and CDR2 SYDVKM. J was trimmed by 1 base and V by 5 bases; bases with no gene match: 4. CDR3 length: 15 amino acids. CDR3 amino acids: CASSATGGSYNEQFF. CDR3 nucleotide sequence: TGTGCCAGCAGTGCCACAGGGGGATCCTACAATGAGCAGTTCTTC.

This clonotype was detected many times. The CDR3 DNA reads TGCGCCAGCACTCGAGGGCAGGGCCGGAGAGAGCAGTTCTTC. This gives the protein CASTRGQGRREQFF. This sequence joins TRBV5-1 and TRBJ2-1, with D possibly called TRBD1 or TRBD2 (5 bases each). Trimming pared 6 bases from V and 10 bases from J, leaving 20 bases between. The germline CDR1 and CDR2 sequences are SGHRS and YFSETQ. The CDR3 length is 14 residues.

This clonotype was seen repeatedly, ten times or more. The V and J genes are TRBV7-2 and TRBJ2-7; TRBD2 matches at 8 bases. The germline gives CDR1 SGHTA, CDR2 FQGNSA. The V and J ends lost 5 bases and 0 bases, in that order; junction bases with no gene match: 6. This CDR3 is 15 amino acids long. The CDR3 DNA reads as TGTGCCAGCAGCCGGCTGGCGGGAGGCTCCTACGAGCAGTACTTC. Translating gives CASSRLAGGSYEQYF.

This clonotype was detected a few times. DNA for the CDR3: TGTGCCAGCAGCTCCGGGAGGCCCCCCTCCTACGAGCAGTACTTC. It is translated as CASSSGRPPSYEQYF. The genes are TRBV5-4 and TRBJ2-7; 7 bases line up with TRBD2. J gave up 0 bases and V 3 bases, and 6 bases lay outside the gene matches. The CDR3 runs 15 residues. The germline CDR1 and CDR2 sequences are SGHNT and YYREEE (reference sequence).

This clonotype was counted many times. This chain connects TRBV9 to TRBJ2-2; maybe TRBD2 (5 bases). The CDR3 has 15 residues. Germline CDR1 SGDLS, CDR2 YYNGEE. Trimming cost V 4 bases and J 0 bases, with 10 bases left between them. DNA for the CDR3: TGTGCCAGCAGCACCTTAGCGACGAACACCGGGGAGCTGTTTTTT. Translation: CASSTLATNTGELFF.